This record looks at one T cell receptor (beta chain) sequence and its context. The target antigen is unknown. The CDR3 has 17 amino acids. V trimming: 2 bases; J trimming: 3 bases; junction bases outside the gene matches: 11. CDR1 is SGHTA and CDR2 is FQGNSA in the germline V gene. This sample is part of a study of blood T cells in healthy people across ages. Study-wide findings and caveats: Changes seen in expanded clonotypes were possibly confounded by donor CMV status left unknown. In long-lived donors, naive CD4+ cell counts and diversity exceeded those of aged donors.

Each donor had 8 to 10 milliliters of peripheral blood drawn. PBMCs, at least 7 million per sample, were isolated. The use of a sample-barcoded 5' primer and a J-beta primer mix characterized a second PCR of roughly 6 to 11 cycles. TCRdb re-called the 5' RACE reads with MiXCR, one entry per CDR3 protein. The repertoire holds about 1.7 million distinct CDR3 sequences, with about 30% as singletons. The sequencing input was blood. The receptor's source is a woman younger than 45 in good health. The chain recombines TRBV7-2 with TRBJ2-7, with TRBD2 matching 9 bases. CDR3 coding DNA: TGTGCCAGCAGCTTAATTCCGGGTGCGGGAGGGAACTACGAGCAGTACTTC. Its protein is CASSLIPGAGGNYEQYF.